Listed below are T cell receptor beta chains from one sample, sequenced in a study of blood T cell repertoires in COVID-19. Method: immunoSEQ multiplex PCR; TCRdb's copy keeps in-frame clones and lacks some. The data contain 100,000 to 150,000 clones, around 85% of them singletons. Material: peripheral blood. Source of these receptors: a woman of 80 years or more with COVID-19, enrolled during active disease. Each CDR3 is given with its conserved first and last residue. D genes are given only for firm matches. Clone size is not always given. Where it is, it says once, few, many or a class for expanded clones.

V gene	J gene	D gene	clone size	CDR3 protein	CDR3 DNA
TRBV2	TRBJ2-7	NA	few	CASRARDTQEEQYF	TGTGCCAGCAGAGCAAGGGACACTCAAGAGGAGCAGTACTTC
TRBV6-1	TRBJ2-7	NA	NA	CASSEGPRGGAYEQYF	TGTGCCAGCAGTGAAGGACCTCGTGGAGGGGCTTACGAGCAGTACTTC
TRBV29-1	TRBJ2-7	NA	NA	CSVGGLGEQYF	TGCAGCGTGGGGGGGCTAGGGGAGCAGTACTTC
TRBV28	TRBJ1-1	TRBD1	once	CASRGQGAPSPPEAFF	TGTGCCAGCAGGGGACAGGGAGCCCCATCACCCCCTGAAGCTTTCTTT
TRBV9	TRBJ2-1	TRBD2	NA	CASNLGTSGRKEQFF	TGTGCCAGCAACCTGGGGACTAGCGGGAGGAAAGAGCAGTTCTTC
TRBV7-2	TRBJ2-1	NA	NA	CASSLASVLYNEQFF	TGTGCCAGCAGCTTAGCTAGCGTACTGTACAATGAGCAGTTCTTC
TRBV6-1	TRBJ2-4	TRBD2	NA	CASSGLAGDLAKNIQYF	TGTGCCAGCAGTGGCCTAGCGGGAGATCTCGCAAAAAACATTCAGTACTTC
TRBV14	TRBJ1-1	NA	NA	CASSPLPYTEAFF	TGTGCCAGCAGCCCCCTTCCCTACACTGAAGCTTTCTTT
TRBV19	TRBJ2-1	TRBD2	many	CASSALTSHNEQFF	TGTGCCAGTAGTGCTCTGACTAGCCACAATGAGCAGTTCTTC
TRBV7-9	TRBJ1-6	NA	NA	CASSLSATPLHF	TGTGCCAGCAGCTTATCCGCGACACCCCTCCACTTT
TRBV7-9	TRBJ2-2	NA	NA	CASSLEDSDTGELFF	TGTGCCAGCAGCTTAGAGGACAGTGACACCGGGGAGCTGTTTTTT
TRBV6-5	TRBJ1-1	NA	NA	CASSLTQGRNTEAFF	TGTGCCAGCAGTCTTACACAGGGTCGGAACACTGAAGCTTTCTTT
TRBV18	TRBJ1-6	NA	NA	CASSPKRGSYNSPLHF	TGTGCCAGCTCACCCAAGCGGGGAAGCTATAATTCACCCCTCCACTTT
TRBV9	TRBJ1-3	NA	NA	CASSPYRDSGNTIYF	TGTGCCAGCAGCCCCTACAGGGACTCTGGAAACACCATATATTTT
TRBV18	TRBJ2-1	TRBD2	NA	CASSPAAGGGYNEQFF	TGTGCCAGCTCACCCGCAGCGGGAGGCGGCTACAATGAGCAGTTCTTC
TRBV11-2	TRBJ2-1	NA	once	CASSLYRYNEQFF	TGTGCCAGCAGCTTATATCGCTACAATGAGCAGTTCTTC
TRBV3-1/TRBV3-2	TRBJ2-5	NA	NA	CASSPSLRETQYF	TGTGCCAGCAGCCCCTCGCTACGGGAGACCCAGTACTTC
TRBV4-3	TRBJ2-1	NA	NA	CASSQESLFDEQFF	TGCGCCAGCAGCCAAGAATCCCTCTTTGATGAGCAGTTCTTC
TRBV9	TRBJ2-1	TRBD2	once	CASSVNRGAASGRSHNEQFF	TGTGCCAGCAGCGTAAACAGGGGCGCGGCTAGCGGGAGATCCCACAATGAGCAGTTCTTC
TRBV4-2	TRBJ1-1	NA	once	CASSQPYNPYRVENTEAFF	TGTGCCAGCAGCCAACCTTACAATCCGTACAGGGTTGAGAACACTGAAGCTTTCTTT
TRBV4-2	TRBJ2-7	TRBD2	NA	CASSQGTSGRYEQYF	TGTGCCAGCAGCCAGGGGACTAGCGGGAGATACGAGCAGTACTTC
TRBV25-1	TRBJ2-7	NA	few	CASSPGRHTYEQYF	TGTGCCAGTTCTCCCGGCAGACACACCTACGAGCAGTACTTC
TRBV27	TRBJ2-1	NA	NA	CASSLVDSYEQFF	TGTGCCAGCAGTTTAGTGGACAGTTATGAGCAGTTCTTC
TRBV10-1	TRBJ1-5	TRBD1	few	CASSFLKRFDRDLSNQPQHF	TGCGCCAGCAGCTTCTTAAAGAGGTTTGACAGGGACCTTAGCAATCAGCCCCAGCATTTT
TRBV3-1/TRBV3-2	TRBJ2-2	NA	few	CASSQGRGGARTGELFF	TGTGCCAGCAGCCAAGGTCGGGGTGGAGCGAGAACCGGGGAGCTGTTTTTT
TRBV28	TRBJ1-2	NA	NA	CASSPGGVNGYTF	TGTGCCAGCAGCCCGGGGGGGGTGAATGGCTACACCTTC
TRBV11-2	TRBJ2-1	NA	NA	CASSLDLASEQFF	TGTGCCAGCAGCTTAGATCTAGCGTCCGAGCAGTTCTTC
TRBV6-1	TRBJ2-1	TRBD2	NA	CASSEARPSGGRDEQFF	TGTGCCAGCAGTGAAGCTCGCCCTAGCGGGGGGCGGGATGAGCAGTTCTTC
TRBV4-3	TRBJ1-2	TRBD1	once	CASSQDPRDSGYGYTF	TGCGCCAGCAGCCAAGATCCCCGGGACAGCGGATATGGCTACACCTTC
TRBV28	TRBJ1-2	NA	NA	CASNPPKPNYGYTF	TGTGCCAGCAACCCGCCGAAGCCTAACTATGGCTACACCTTC
TRBV6-5	TRBJ2-3	TRBD2	NA	CASSQTSGNTDTQYF	TGTGCCAGCAGCCAGACTAGCGGGAACACAGATACGCAGTATTTT
TRBV5-1	TRBJ1-6	TRBD1	NA	CASDTGDSGNSPLHF	TGCGCCAGCGACACAGGGGATTCTGGTAATTCACCCCTCCACTTT
TRBV6-6	TRBJ2-7	TRBD1	NA	CASSYGTEPYEQYF	TGTGCCAGCAGTTATGGGACAGAACCCTACGAGCAGTACTTC
TRBV11-2	TRBJ2-7	TRBD2	NA	CASSWQAGTSGTLEQYF	TGTGCCAGCAGCTGGCAGGCGGGGACTAGCGGGACCCTCGAGCAGTACTTC
TRBV10-3	TRBJ2-5	TRBD1	NA	CAIWVGQDQETQYF	TGTGCCATCTGGGTGGGACAGGACCAAGAGACCCAGTACTTC
TRBV7-8	TRBJ2-1	TRBD2	once	CASSLVVLAGVPFF	TGTGCCAGCAGCTTAGTAGTTCTAGCGGGAGTTCCGTTCTTC
TRBV11-2	TRBJ1-4	NA	NA	CASSSTGKNEKLFF	TGTGCCAGCAGCTCCACAGGGAAGAATGAAAAACTGTTTTTT
TRBV20-1	TRBJ2-1	TRBD1	NA	CSASKGTGGYNEQFF	TGCAGTGCTAGTAAAGGGACAGGGGGCTACAATGAGCAGTTCTTC
TRBV6-5	TRBJ1-5	NA	once	CASRAVSNQPQHF	TGTGCCAGCAGAGCGGTCAGCAATCAGCCCCAGCATTTT
TRBV6-2/TRBV6-3	TRBJ1-4	TRBD1	few	CASSYEPGGLQNEKLFF	TGTGCCAGCAGTTACGAGCCAGGGGGCTTGCAAAATGAAAAACTGTTTTTT
TRBV5-6	TRBJ1-5	NA	few	CASSFWTALSDQPQHF	TGTGCCAGCAGCTTTTGGACAGCGCTTTCGGATCAGCCCCAGCATTTT
TRBV4-2	TRBJ1-1	NA	NA	CASSQDAGNSEAFF	TGTGCCAGCAGCCAAGATGCGGGGAACTCTGAAGCTTTCTTT
TRBV7-2	TRBJ1-1	NA	NA	CASSLSQGVTEAFF	TGTGCCAGCAGCTTATCACAGGGAGTAACTGAAGCTTTCTTT